What follows are 13 T cell receptor beta chains derived from one specimen sequenced in a study of CXCR3-negative and CXCR3-positive naive CD8 T cells. General observations from the study: Naive cells positive for CXCR3 carried more hydrophobic TRB CDR3s than CXCR3-negative ones.

The authors prepared UMI-labeled TRB cDNA libraries by 5' RACE. Each CDR3 protein gets one entry in TCRdb, which reprocessed the 5' RACE reads and gives no DNA. The sample totals 120,000 to 150,000 distinct CDR3 sequences; its top ten clones hold about 0.28%. Their recognized antigens are unknown. The sequenced sample consisted of naive CXCR3+ CD8+ T cells from blood. Documented subset: CD45RO-CCR7+CD27+CD95- naive CD8+ T cells expressing CXCR3 (TNR3+). The origin of the receptors is a human donor in good health. Some clones in this sample may be carry-over from other donors' samples.

The V gene is TRBV29-1, the J gene TRBJ2-5; TCRdb selects TRBD1, and the lack of DNA leaves this call unchecked. The length of the CDR3 is 14 residues. From germline, CDR1 is SQVTM and CDR2 ANQGSEA. Here the CDR3 reads CSAPRGDRQETQYF.

The V call is TRBV5-1, the J call TRBJ2-3; as DNA is missing, the TRBD1 call by TCRdb cannot be tested. Germline-derived CDR1 and CDR2 are SGHRS and YFSETQ. This CDR3 is 14 amino acids long. This CDR3 is CASSPAGAPDTQYF.

The chain carries TRBV12-3 or TRBV12-4 and TRBJ2-1; TCRdb returns TRBD2, unconfirmable since there is no DNA. There are 18 residues in the CDR3. CDR3: CASSSIGEGRQADNEQFF.

CDR3: CASSQGQNNEQFF. The chain is built from TRBV12-3 or TRBV12-4 and TRBJ2-1; checking the TCRdb D call of TRBD1 is not possible without DNA. This CDR3 spans 13 amino acids.

The V gene is TRBV20-1, the J gene TRBJ1-5; TCRdb's D gene call, TRBD1, goes unchecked for lack of DNA. CDR1 is DFQATT, CDR2 SNEGSKA, per germline (reference sequence). This CDR3 is built from 14 residues. The CDR3 loop reads CSALTGTTDQPQHF.

V gene TRBV6-2 or TRBV6-3 combines with J gene TRBJ2-7. CDR3 size: 13 residues. Germline V gives CDR1 MNHEY, CDR2 SVGEGT. The CDR3 here is CASSYPDSYEQYF.

The chain carries TRBV27 and TRBJ1-1; lacking DNA, the TRBD1 call made by TCRdb goes unchecked. Germline CDR1 is MNHEY and CDR2 is SMNVEV (reference sequence). The CDR3 contains 14 residues. The CDR3 here is CASSYVGRGTEAFF.

The genes are TRBV12-3 or TRBV12-4 and TRBJ1-2; TCRdb indicates TRBD1, and absent DNA this call remains unverified. The CDR3 is made up of 14 amino acids. CDR3 region: CASSQSRDRYGYTF.

V usage is TRBV6-5 and J usage is TRBJ1-1. Germline V gene lookup returns CDR1 MNHEY and CDR2 SVGAGI. The CDR3 runs 14 residues. The CDR3 loop reads CASSSALPNTEAFF.

V gene TRBV7-9 combines with J gene TRBJ2-1; TCRdb outputs TRBD2, but without DNA this stays unchecked. The CDR3 runs 15 residues. Looked up from germline, CDR1 is SEHNR and CDR2 is FQNEAQ (reference sequence). CDR3 amino acids: CASSSSRENYNEQFF.

The chain uses TRBV24-1 and TRBJ2-1; without DNA, the TCRdb call of TRBD1 cannot be checked. CDR1 and CDR2 from the germline V gene are KGHDR and SFDVKD. The length of the CDR3 is 16 residues. The CDR3 sequence is CATKRTGTGMTYEQFF.

This chain connects TRBV5-6 to TRBJ1-2. Germline loops: CDR1 SGHDT, CDR2 YYEEEE. CDR3 size: 16 residues. The CDR3: CASSIQPTGANYGYTF.

This chain links TRBV28 with TRBJ2-5; TCRdb's D gene call, TRBD1, goes unchecked for lack of DNA. This CDR3 region has 15 residues. Germline V gene lookup returns CDR1 MDHEN and CDR2 SYDVKM. The CDR3 region is CASSQGGRVQETQYF.